The T cell receptor (beta chain) under discussion was sequenced for a study of T cell responses to AZD1222 COVID-19 vaccine. With 3 bases removed from V and 5 bases from J, the gap between germline ends came to 12 bases. Germline lookup yields CDR1 SGHRS and CDR2 YFSETQ. The CDR3 extends over 14 amino acids. Assay: immunoSEQ multiplex PCR; the TCRdb copy retains only in-frame clones and omits some. The sample contains 180,000 or so clones, approximately 95% of which appear only once. The receptor was derived from an adult in good health. V is TRBV5-1 and J is TRBJ2-1, with D perhaps assigned TRBD1 or TRBD2 (5 bases each). Sample: peripheral blood, taken on day 0 of AZD1222 vaccination. The CDR3 spells CASSWGPGDNEQFF. The CDR3 DNA is TGCGCCAGCAGCTGGGGACCAGGCGACAATGAGCAGTTCTTC.